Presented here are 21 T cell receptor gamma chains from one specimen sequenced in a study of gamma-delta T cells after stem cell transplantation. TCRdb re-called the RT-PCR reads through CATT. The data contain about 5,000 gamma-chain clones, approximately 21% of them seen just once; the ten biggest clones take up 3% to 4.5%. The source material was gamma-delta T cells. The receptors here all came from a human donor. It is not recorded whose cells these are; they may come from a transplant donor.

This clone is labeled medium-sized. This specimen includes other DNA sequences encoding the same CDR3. DNA of the CDR3: TGTGCCACCTGGGACGGTTATAAGAAACTCTTT. It is translated as CATWDGYKKLF. This chain uses TRGV2 with TRGJ1 or TRGJ2. CDR3 size: 11 residues. J lost 6 bases, V lost 1 base, and 0 bases had no gene match. Germline V lookup: CDR1 EGSNGY, CDR2 YDSYNSKV.

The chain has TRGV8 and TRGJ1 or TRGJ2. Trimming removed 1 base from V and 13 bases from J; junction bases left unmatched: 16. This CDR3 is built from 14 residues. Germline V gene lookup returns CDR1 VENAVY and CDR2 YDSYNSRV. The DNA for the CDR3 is TGTGCCACCTGGGATAGCCTCTTGAGGGGACGAAAACTCTTT. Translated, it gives CATWDSLLRGRKLF.

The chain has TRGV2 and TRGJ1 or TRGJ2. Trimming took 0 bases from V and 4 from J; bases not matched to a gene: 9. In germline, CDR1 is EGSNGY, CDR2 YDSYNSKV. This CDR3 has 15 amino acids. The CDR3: CATWDGGWGYYKKLF. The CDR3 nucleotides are TGTGCCACCTGGGACGGGGGTTGGGGCTATTATAAGAAACTCTTT.

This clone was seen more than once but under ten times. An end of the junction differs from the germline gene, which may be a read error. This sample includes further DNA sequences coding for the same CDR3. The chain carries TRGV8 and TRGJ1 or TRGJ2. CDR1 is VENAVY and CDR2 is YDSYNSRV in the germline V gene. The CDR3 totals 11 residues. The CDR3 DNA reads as TGTGCCACCTGGGATGGATATAAGAAACTCTTC. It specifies CATWDGYKKLF.

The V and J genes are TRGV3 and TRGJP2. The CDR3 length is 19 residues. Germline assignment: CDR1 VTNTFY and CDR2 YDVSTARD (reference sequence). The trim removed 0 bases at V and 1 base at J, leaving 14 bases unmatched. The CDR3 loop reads CATWDRLSHLGSSDWIKTF. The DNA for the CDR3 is TGTGCCACCTGGGACAGGCTCTCACATCTCGGTAGTAGTGATTGGATCAAGACGTTT.

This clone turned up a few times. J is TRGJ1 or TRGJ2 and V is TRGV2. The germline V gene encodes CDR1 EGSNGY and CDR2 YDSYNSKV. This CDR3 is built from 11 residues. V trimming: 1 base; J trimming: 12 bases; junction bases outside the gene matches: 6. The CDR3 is CATWDGGRKLF. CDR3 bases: TGTGCCACCTGGGACGGCGGAAGGAAACTCTTT.

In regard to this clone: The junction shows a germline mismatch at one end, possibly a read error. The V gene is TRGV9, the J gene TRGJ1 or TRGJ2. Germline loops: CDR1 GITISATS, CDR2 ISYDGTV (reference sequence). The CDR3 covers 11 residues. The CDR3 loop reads CALWEVHKKLF. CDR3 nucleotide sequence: TGTGCCTTGTGGGAGGTCCATAAAAAACTCTTT.

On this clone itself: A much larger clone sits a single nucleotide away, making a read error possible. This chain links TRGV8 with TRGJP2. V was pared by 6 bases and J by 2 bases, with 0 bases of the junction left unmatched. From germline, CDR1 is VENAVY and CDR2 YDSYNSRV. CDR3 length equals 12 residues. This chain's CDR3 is CATWSSDWIKTF. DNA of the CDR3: TGTGCCACCTGGAGTAGTGATTGGATCAAGACGTTT.

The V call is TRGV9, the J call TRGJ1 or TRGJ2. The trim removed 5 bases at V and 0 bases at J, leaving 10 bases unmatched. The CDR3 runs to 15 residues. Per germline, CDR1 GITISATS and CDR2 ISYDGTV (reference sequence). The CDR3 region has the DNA TGTGCCTTGTGGGTGTTTGATATGAATTATTATAAGAAACTCTTT. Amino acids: CALWVFDMNYYKKLF.

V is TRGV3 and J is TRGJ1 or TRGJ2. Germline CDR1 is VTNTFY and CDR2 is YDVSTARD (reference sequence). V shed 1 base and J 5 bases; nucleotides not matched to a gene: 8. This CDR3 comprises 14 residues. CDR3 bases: TGTGCCACCTGGGACAGACACTTCGATTATAAGAAACTCTTT. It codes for CATWDRHFDYKKLF.

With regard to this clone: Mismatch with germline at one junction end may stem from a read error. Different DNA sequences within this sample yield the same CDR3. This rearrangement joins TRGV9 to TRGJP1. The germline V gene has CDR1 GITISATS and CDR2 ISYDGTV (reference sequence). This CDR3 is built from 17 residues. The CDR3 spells CALWEVEPYTTGWFKIF. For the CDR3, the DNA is TGTGCCTTGTGGGAGGTGGAGCCGTATACCACTGGCTGGTTCAAGATATTT.

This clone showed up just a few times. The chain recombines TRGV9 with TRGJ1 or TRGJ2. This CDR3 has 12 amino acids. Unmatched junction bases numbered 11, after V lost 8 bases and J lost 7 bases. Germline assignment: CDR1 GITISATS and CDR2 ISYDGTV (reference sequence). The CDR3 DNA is TGTGCCTTGTCCGGTTTCCCGTATAAGAAACTCTTT. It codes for CALSGFPYKKLF.

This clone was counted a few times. In DNA, the CDR3 is TGTGCCTTGTGGGAGGTGCAGTTGGGGGGTAGTGATTGGATCAAGACGTTT. This translates into CALWEVQLGGSDWIKTF. The J gene is TRGJP2, the V gene TRGV9. V was clipped by 0 bases and J by 3 bases; unmatched bases: 10. The germline gives CDR1 GITISATS, CDR2 ISYDGTV (reference sequence). The CDR3 consists of 17 residues.

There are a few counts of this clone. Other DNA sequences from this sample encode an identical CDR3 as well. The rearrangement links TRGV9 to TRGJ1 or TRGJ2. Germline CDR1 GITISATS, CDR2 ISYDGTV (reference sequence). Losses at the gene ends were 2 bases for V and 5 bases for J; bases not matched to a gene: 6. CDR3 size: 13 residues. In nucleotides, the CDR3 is TGTGCCTTGTGGGAGGCCCTTCATTATAAGAAACTCTTT. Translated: CALWEALHYKKLF.

The CDR3 loop reads CATWDRRSYYKKLF. The CDR3 DNA reads TGTGCCACCTGGGACAGGCGTAGCTATTATAAGAAACTCTTT. This rearrangement joins TRGV3 to TRGJ1 or TRGJ2. V shed 0 bases, J shed 4 bases, and the junction held 6 bases outside the gene matches. CDR3 size: 14 residues. Germline V gene data show CDR1 as VTNTFY and CDR2 as YDVSTARD (reference sequence).

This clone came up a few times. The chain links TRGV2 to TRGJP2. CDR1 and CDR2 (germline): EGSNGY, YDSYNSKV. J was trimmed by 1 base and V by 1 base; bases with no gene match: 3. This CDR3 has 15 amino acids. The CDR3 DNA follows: TGTGCCACCTGGGACGGAAGTAGTAGTGATTGGATCAAGACGTTT. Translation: CATWDGSSSDWIKTF.

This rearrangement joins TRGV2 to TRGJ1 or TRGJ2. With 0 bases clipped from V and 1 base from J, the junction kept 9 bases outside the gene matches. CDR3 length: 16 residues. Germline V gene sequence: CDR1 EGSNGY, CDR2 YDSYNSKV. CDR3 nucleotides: TGTGCCACCTGGGACGGGTACGGGAATAATTATTATAAGAAACTCTTT. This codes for CATWDGYGNNYYKKLF.

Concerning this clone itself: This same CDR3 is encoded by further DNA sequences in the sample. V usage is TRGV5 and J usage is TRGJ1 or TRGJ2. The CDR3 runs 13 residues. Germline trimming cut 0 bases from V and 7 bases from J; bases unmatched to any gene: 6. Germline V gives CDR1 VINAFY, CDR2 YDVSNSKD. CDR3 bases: TGTGCCACCTGGGACAGGCCAGGGTATAAGAAACTCTTT. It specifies CATWDRPGYKKLF.

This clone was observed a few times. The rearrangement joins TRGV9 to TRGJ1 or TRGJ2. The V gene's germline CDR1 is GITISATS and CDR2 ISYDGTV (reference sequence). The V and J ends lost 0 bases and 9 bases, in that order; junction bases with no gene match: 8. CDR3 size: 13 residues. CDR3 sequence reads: CALWEVGPIKKLF. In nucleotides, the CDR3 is TGTGCCTTGTGGGAGGTGGGTCCGATTAAGAAACTCTTT.

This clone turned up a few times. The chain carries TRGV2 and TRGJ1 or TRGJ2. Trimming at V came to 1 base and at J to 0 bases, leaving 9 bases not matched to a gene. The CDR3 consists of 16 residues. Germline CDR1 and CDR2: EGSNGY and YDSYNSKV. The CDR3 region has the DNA TGTGCCACCTGGGACGGATCCGATGAGAATTATTATAAGAAACTCTTT. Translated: CATWDGSDENYYKKLF.

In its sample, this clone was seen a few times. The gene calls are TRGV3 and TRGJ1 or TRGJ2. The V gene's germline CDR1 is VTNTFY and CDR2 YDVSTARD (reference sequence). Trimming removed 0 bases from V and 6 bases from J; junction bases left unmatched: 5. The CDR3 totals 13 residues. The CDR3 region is CATWDRFSYKKLF. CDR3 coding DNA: TGTGCCACCTGGGACAGGTTCTCTTATAAGAAACTCTTT.